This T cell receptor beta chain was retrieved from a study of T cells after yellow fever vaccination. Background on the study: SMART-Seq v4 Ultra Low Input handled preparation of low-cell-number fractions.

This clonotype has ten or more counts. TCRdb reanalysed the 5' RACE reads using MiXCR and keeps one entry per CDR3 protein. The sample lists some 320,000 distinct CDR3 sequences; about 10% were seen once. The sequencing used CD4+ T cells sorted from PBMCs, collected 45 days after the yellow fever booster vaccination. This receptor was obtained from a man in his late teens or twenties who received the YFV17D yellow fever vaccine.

DNA of the CDR3: TGTGCCAGCAGTAAACTAGCGGGGGGGCGGAGGGAGCAGTTCTTC. The encoded protein is CASSKLAGGRREQFF. V and J are TRBV3-1 and TRBJ2-1; 13 nucleotides line up with TRBD2. With V trimmed by 6 bases and J by 10 bases, 9 bases remained unmatched. CDR3 length: 15 residues. The germline V gene encodes CDR1 LGHDT and CDR2 YNNKEL (reference sequence).